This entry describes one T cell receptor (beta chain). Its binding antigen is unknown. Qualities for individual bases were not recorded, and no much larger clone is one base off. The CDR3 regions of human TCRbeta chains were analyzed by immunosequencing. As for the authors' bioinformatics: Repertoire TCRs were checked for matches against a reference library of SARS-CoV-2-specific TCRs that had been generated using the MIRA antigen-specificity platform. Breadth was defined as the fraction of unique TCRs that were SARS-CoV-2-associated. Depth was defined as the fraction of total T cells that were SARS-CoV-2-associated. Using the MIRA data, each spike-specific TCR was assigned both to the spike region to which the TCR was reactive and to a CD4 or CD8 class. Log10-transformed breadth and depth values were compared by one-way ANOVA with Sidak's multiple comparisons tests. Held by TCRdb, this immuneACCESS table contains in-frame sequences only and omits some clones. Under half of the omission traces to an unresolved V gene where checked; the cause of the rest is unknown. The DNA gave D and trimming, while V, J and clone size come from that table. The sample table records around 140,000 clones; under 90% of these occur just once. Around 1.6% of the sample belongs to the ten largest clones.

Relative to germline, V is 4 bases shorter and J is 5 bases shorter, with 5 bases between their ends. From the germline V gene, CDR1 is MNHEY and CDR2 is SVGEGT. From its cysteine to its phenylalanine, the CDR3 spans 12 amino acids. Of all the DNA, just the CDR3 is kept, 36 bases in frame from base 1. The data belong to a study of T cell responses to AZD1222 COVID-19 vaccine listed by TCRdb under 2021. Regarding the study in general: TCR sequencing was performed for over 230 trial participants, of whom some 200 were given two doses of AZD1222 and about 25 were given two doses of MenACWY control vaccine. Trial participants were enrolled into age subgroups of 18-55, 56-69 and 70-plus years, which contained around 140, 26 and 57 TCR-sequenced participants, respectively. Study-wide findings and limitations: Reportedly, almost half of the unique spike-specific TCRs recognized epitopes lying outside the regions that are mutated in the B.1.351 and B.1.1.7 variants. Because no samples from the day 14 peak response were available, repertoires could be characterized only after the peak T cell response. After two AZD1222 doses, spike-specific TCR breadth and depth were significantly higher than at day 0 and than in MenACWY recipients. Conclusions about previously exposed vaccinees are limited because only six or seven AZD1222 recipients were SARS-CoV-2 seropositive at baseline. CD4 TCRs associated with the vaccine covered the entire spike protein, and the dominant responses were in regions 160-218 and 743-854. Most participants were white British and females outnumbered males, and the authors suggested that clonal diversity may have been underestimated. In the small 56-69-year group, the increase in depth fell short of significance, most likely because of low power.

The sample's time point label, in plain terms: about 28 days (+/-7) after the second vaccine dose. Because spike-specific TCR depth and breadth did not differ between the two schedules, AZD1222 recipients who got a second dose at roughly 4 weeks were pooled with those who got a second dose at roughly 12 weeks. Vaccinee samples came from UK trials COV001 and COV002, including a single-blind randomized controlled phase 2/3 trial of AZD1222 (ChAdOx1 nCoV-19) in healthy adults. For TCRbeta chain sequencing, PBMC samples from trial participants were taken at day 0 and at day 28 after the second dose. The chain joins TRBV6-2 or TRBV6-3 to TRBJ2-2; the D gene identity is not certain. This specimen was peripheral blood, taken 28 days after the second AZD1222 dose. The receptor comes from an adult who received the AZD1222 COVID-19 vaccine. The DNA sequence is TGTGCCAGCAGTTCGGATACCGGGGAGCTGTTTTTT. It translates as CASSSDTGELFF.